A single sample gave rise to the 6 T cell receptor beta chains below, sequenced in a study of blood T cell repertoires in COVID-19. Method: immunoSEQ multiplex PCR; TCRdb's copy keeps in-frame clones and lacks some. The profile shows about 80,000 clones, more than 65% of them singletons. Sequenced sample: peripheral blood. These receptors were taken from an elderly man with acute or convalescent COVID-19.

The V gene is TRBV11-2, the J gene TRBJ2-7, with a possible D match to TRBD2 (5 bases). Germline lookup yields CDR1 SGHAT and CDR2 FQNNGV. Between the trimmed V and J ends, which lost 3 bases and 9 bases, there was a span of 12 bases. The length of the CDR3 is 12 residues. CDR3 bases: TGTGCCAGCAGCTTGCTTAGGGAGATGCAGTACTTC. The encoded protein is CASSLLREMQYF. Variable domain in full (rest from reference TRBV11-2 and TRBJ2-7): EAGVAQSPRYKIIEKRQSVAFWCNPISGHATLYWYQQILGQGPKLLIQFQNNGVVDDSQLPKDRFSAERLKGVDSTLKIQPAKLEDSAVYLCASSLLREMQYFGPGTRLTVT.

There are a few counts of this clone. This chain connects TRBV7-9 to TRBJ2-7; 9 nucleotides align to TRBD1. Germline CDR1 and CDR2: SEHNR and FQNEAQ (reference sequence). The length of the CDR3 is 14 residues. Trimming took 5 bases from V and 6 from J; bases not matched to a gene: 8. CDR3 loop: CASSQWGQGGEQYF. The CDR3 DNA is TGTGCCAGCAGCCAATGGGGACAGGGAGGCGAGCAGTACTTC.

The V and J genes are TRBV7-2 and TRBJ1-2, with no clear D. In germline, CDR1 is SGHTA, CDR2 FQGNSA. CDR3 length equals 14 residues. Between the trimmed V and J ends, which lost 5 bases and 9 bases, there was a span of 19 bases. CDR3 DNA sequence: TGTGCCAGCAGCCGGTCCGGGGTGGGGTATAGCTACACCTTC. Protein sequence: CASSRSGVGYSYTF.

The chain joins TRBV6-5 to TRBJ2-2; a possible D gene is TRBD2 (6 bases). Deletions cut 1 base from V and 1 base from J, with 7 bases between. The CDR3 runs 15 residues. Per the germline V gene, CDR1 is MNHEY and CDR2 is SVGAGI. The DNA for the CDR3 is TGTGCCAGCAGTTACTGGGGAGGGAACACCGGGGAGCTGTTTTTT. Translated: CASSYWGGNTGELFF.

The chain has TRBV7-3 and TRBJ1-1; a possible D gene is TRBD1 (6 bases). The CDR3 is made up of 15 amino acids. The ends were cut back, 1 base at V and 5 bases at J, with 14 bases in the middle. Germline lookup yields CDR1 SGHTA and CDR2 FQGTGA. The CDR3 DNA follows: TGTGCCAGCAGCTTAAGGTCAGGGGAAGGGACTGAAGCTTTCTTT. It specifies CASSLRSGEGTEAFF.

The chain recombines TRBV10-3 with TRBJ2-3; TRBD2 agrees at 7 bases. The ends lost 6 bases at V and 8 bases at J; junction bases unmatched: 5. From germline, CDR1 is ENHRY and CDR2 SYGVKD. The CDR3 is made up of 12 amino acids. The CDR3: CAISGLVGTQYF. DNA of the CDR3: TGTGCCATCAGCGGACTAGTTGGTACGCAGTATTTT.